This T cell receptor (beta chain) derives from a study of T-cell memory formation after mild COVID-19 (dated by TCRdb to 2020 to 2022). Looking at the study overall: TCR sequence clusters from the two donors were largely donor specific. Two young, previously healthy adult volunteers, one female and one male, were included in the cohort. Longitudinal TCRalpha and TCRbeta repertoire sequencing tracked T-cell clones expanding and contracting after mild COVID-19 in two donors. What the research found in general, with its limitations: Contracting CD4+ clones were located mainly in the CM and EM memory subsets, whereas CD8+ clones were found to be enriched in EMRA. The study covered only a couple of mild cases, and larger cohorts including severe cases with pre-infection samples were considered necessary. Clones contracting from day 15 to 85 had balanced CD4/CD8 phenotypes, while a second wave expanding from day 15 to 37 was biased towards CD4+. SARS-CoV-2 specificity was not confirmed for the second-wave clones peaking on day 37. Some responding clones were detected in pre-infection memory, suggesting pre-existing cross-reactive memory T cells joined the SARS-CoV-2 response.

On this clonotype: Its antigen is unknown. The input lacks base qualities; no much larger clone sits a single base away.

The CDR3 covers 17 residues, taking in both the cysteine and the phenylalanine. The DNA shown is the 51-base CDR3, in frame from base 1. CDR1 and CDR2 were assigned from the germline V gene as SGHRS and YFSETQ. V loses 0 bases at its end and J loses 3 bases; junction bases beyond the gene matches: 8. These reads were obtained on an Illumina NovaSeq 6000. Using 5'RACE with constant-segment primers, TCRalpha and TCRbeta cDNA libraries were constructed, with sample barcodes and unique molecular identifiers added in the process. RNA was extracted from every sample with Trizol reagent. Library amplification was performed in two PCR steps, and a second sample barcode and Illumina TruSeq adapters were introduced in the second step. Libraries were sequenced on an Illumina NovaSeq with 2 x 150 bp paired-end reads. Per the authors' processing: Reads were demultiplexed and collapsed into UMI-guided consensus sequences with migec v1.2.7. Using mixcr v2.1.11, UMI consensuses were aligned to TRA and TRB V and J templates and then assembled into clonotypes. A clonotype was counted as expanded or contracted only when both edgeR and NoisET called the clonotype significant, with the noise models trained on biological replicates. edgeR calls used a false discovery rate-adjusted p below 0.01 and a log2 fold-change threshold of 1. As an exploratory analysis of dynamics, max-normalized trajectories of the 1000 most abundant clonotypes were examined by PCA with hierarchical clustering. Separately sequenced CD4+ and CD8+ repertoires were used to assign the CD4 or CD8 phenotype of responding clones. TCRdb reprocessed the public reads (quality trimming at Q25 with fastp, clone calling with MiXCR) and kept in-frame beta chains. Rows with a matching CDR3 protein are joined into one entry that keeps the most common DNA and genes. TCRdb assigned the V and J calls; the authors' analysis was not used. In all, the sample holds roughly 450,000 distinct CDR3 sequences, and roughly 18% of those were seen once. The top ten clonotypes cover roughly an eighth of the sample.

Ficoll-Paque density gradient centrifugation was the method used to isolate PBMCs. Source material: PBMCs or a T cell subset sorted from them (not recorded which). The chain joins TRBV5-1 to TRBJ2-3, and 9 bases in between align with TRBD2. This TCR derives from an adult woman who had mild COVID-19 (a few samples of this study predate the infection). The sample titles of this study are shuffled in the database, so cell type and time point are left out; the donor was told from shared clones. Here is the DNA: TGCGCCAGCAGCTTGGCCGTCCGCGGGAGGGGTACAGATACGCAGTATTTT. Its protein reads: CASSLAVRGRGTDTQYF.